One sample yielded the 32 T cell receptor beta chains listed below, sequenced in a study of blood T cell repertoires in COVID-19. Clones were sequenced by immunoSEQ multiplex PCR, and TCRdb holds only the in-frame ones, with some missing. The table shows around 300,000 clones, with nearly 90% occurring only once. The sequencing sample was made of peripheral blood. These receptors came from a woman between 35 and 50 years old with COVID-19, enrolled during active disease.

This chain uses TRBV6-2 or TRBV6-3 with TRBJ2-3, with 9 bases fitting TRBD2. Trimming took 4 bases from V and 2 from J; bases not matched to a gene: 4. Germline CDR1 and CDR2: MNHEY and SVGEGT. This CDR3 has 15 residues. CDR3 loop: CASSLRLAVTDTQYF. CDR3 nucleotides: TGTGCCAGCAGTTTAAGACTAGCGGTCACAGATACGCAGTATTTT.

The chain joins TRBV6-2 or TRBV6-3 to TRBJ1-2; TRBD1 aligns across 9 bases. There are 13 residues in the CDR3. The trim removed 5 bases at V and 5 bases at J, leaving 3 bases unmatched. Looked up from germline, CDR1 is MNHEY and CDR2 is SVGEGT. CDR3 amino acids: CASSRTGDYGYTF. CDR3 nucleotides: TGTGCCAGCAGTCGGACAGGGGATTATGGCTACACCTTC.

The chain recombines TRBV2 with TRBJ1-2, with D perhaps matching TRBD1 (5 bases). The germline CDR1 and CDR2 sequences are SNHLY and FYNNEI. Trimming removed 5 bases at V and 3 bases at J, with 13 bases between. The CDR3 loop spans 14 amino acids. Here the CDR3 reads CASSRVQDHYGYTF. CDR3 sequence (DNA): TGTGCCAGCAGTCGCGTACAGGACCACTATGGCTACACCTTC. The variable domain in full, with the rest retrieved from reference TRBV2 and TRBJ1-2, is EPEVTQTPSHQVTQMGQEVILRCVPISNHLYFYWYRQILGQKVEFLVSFYNNEISEKSEIFDDQFSVERPDGSNFTLKIRSTKLEDSAMYFCASSRVQDHYGYTFGSGTRLTVV.

This clone was picked up one time. V usage is TRBV6-6 and J usage is TRBJ1-2; possible D gene TRBD1, 5 bases. Trimming cost V 5 bases and J 3 bases, with 16 bases left between them. Germline-derived CDR1 and CDR2 are MNHNY and SVGAGI (reference sequence). The CDR3 is 15 residues long. The CDR3 sequence is CASSPPTGGDYGYTF. In DNA form, the CDR3 reads TGTGCCAGCAGTCCACCTACGGGGGGGGACTATGGCTACACCTTC.

The chain uses TRBV5-1 and TRBJ2-5, with 9 bases that match TRBD1. The ends lost 3 bases at V and 4 bases at J; junction bases unmatched: 7. The germline V gene has CDR1 SGHRS and CDR2 YFSETQ. The CDR3 extends over 15 amino acids. Written as DNA, the CDR3 is TGCGCCAGCAGCTGGACCGGGACAGGGATAGAGACCCAGTACTTC. This gives the protein CASSWTGTGIETQYF.

This rearrangement joins TRBV18 to TRBJ1-1; possibly TRBD1 for D (5 bases). Germline V lookup: CDR1 KGHSH, CDR2 LQKENI. The CDR3 contains 17 residues. V was trimmed by 3 bases and J by 0 bases, leaving 17 bases between them. CDR3 DNA sequence: TGTGCCAGCTCACCCATGACAGTTCCCGCTTTGAACACTGAAGCTTTCTTT. Its protein is CASSPMTVPALNTEAFF.

The V and J genes are TRBV19 and TRBJ1-2, with D perhaps TRBD1 (5 bases). Germline CDR1 LNHDA, CDR2 SQIVND (reference sequence). V was trimmed by 7 bases and J by 6 bases, leaving 9 bases between them. This CDR3 is 11 amino acids long. The CDR3 sequence is CASKQGDGYTF. The CDR3, as DNA: TGTGCCAGTAAGCAGGGTGATGGCTACACCTTC. Together with reference TRBV19 and TRBJ1-2, the CDR3 gives the full variable domain: DGGITQSPKYLFRKEGQNVTLSCEQNLNHDAMYWYRQDPGQGLRLIYYSQIVNDFQKGDIAEGYSVSREKKESFPLTVTSAQKNPTAFYLCASKQGDGYTFGSGTRLTVV.

This clone was counted once. This rearrangement joins TRBV27 to TRBJ1-1; D unclear. The germline V and J ends were trimmed by 6 bases and 5 bases, with 19 bases remaining between them. Germline V lookup: CDR1 MNHEY, CDR2 SMNVEV (reference sequence). This CDR3 has 15 amino acids. The CDR3 sequence is CASRPLTGWVTEAFF. As DNA, the CDR3 is TGTGCCAGCAGACCGTTGACGGGGTGGGTGACTGAAGCTTTCTTT.

The chain uses TRBV15 and TRBJ1-5; D possibly corresponds to TRBD1 (5 bases). The CDR3 is made up of 15 amino acids. V was clipped by 0 bases and J by 7 bases, with 13 bases between them. Germline V CDR1 and CDR2: LNHNV, YYDKDF (reference sequence). In DNA, the CDR3 is TGTGCCACCAGCAGAGATCTAGGGGTAGGACAGCCCCAGCATTTT. Residues: CATSRDLGVGQPQHF. The variable domain in full, completed from reference TRBV15 and TRBJ1-5, reads DAMVIQNPRYQVTQFGKPVTLSCSQTLNHNVMYWYQQKSSQAPKLLFHYYDKDFNNEADTPDNFQSRRPNTSFCFLDIRSPGLGDTAMYLCATSRDLGVGQPQHFGDGTRLSIL.

The chain is built from TRBV5-1 and TRBJ1-2, with TRBD1 as a possible D gene (5 bases). Germline CDR1 is SGHRS and CDR2 is YFSETQ. Trimming pared 1 base from V and 0 bases from J, leaving 13 bases between. The CDR3 is made up of 16 amino acids. CDR3 in amino acids: CASSLNPTAANYGYTF. The DNA for the CDR3 is TGCGCCAGCAGCTTGAACCCGACAGCAGCTAACTATGGCTACACCTTC.

CDR3 residues: CASSHSRPAHAGGNTIYF. The CDR3 nucleotides are TGTGCCAGCAGCCACAGTCGCCCTGCCCACGCGGGTGGAAACACCATATATTTT. The chain is built from TRBV7-9 and TRBJ1-3, with D uncertain. CDR3 length: 18 residues. In germline, CDR1 is SEHNR, CDR2 FQNEAQ (reference sequence). V gave up 5 bases and J gave up 3 bases, with 23 bases separating them.

The chain is built from TRBV19 and TRBJ1-5; 7 nucleotides match TRBD1. Germline V gene data show CDR1 as LNHDA and CDR2 as SQIVND (reference sequence). V gave up 7 bases and J gave up 2 bases; unmatched junction bases: 5. The CDR3 is 14 amino acids. The CDR3 DNA follows: TGTGCCAGTAAAAACAGGGGAGGCAATCAGCCCCAGCATTTT. Amino acid sequence: CASKNRGGNQPQHF.

V is TRBV28 and J is TRBJ1-4; D remains unclear. The germline V and J ends were trimmed by 5 bases and 0 bases, with 16 bases remaining between them. This CDR3 has 17 residues. Germline V gene lookup returns CDR1 MDHEN and CDR2 SYDVKM. The CDR3 sequence is CASSPLAGHATNEKLFF. DNA for the CDR3: TGTGCCAGCAGTCCACTGGCAGGCCATGCAACTAATGAAAAACTGTTTTTT.

The V call is TRBV21-1, the J call TRBJ1-5. TRBV21-1 is a pseudogene locus. CDR3 length: 16 amino acids. DNA of the CDR3: TGTGCCAGCAGCAAATTCAGGAGGGATAGCAATCAGCCCCAGCATTTT. This encodes CASSKFRRDSNQPQHF.

The rearrangement uses TRBV19 and TRBJ1-5, with 9 bases lining up with TRBD1. CDR3 length: 17 amino acids. CDR1 LNHDA and CDR2 SQIVND come from the germline V gene (reference sequence). V was clipped by 1 base and J by 7 bases; unmatched bases: 11. The CDR3 bases are TGTGCCAGTAGTATAGTGAAGGGGGACAGGGTAGGACAGCCCCAGCATTTT. This encodes CASSIVKGDRVGQPQHF.

The V and J genes are TRBV7-2 and TRBJ2-7; 10 bases fit TRBD2. V lost 0 bases and J lost 7; bases outside the gene matches: 12. Germline V CDR1 and CDR2: SGHTA, FQGNSA. The CDR3 has 17 amino acids. CDR3 DNA sequence: TGTGCCAGCAGCTTAGCTATCCGGGCTAGCGGGGGCTTGGAGCAGTACTTC. It is translated as CASSLAIRASGGLEQYF.

The V and J genes are TRBV3-1 (or the pseudogene TRBV3-2) and TRBJ2-1; 9 positions match TRBD1. The germline gives CDR1 LGHDT, CDR2 YNNKEL (reference sequence). This CDR3 is 14 amino acids long. V lost 3 bases to trimming and J lost 14 bases; unmatched junction nucleotides: 11. The CDR3: CASSHGHVGQGKFF. DNA of the CDR3: TGTGCCAGCAGCCACGGCCACGTGGGACAGGGAAAGTTCTTC.

This clone was seen a single time. The rearrangement links TRBV6-5 to TRBJ2-7, with D unclear. The V gene's germline CDR1 is MNHEY and CDR2 SVGAGI. V was shortened by 2 bases and J by 0 bases, with 8 bases between the two germline ends. This CDR3 spans 14 amino acids. The CDR3 DNA reads as TGTGCCAGCAGTTACAAGCCGGGCTCCTACGAGCAGTACTTC. This gives the protein CASSYKPGSYEQYF.

The CDR3 sequence: CASSQAGAPLNTEAFF. CDR3 coding DNA: TGTGCCAGCAGCCAAGCAGGGGCTCCCTTGAACACTGAAGCTTTCTTT. The J gene is TRBJ1-1, the V gene TRBV3-1 (or the pseudogene TRBV3-2), with D perhaps TRBD1 (6 bases). Per the germline V gene, CDR1 is LGHDT and CDR2 is YNNKEL (reference sequence). Between the trimmed V and J ends, which lost 1 base and 0 bases, there was a span of 12 bases. CDR3 length equals 16 residues.

The chain carries TRBV5-4 and TRBJ2-7; D not resolved. CDR3 length equals 14 residues. In germline, CDR1 is SGHNT, CDR2 YYREEE (reference sequence). The V gene lost 4 bases and the J gene lost 1 base, with 12 bases spanning the gap. The CDR3: CASSPKERSYEQYF. The CDR3 region has the DNA TGTGCCAGCAGCCCTAAGGAGAGGTCCTACGAGCAGTACTTC.

J is TRBJ1-2 and V is TRBV28; 7 bases fit TRBD1. The CDR3 loop spans 15 amino acids. Germline CDR1 MDHEN, CDR2 SYDVKM. V trimming: 6 bases; J trimming: 0 bases; junction bases outside the gene matches: 7. The CDR3, as DNA: TGTGCCAGCAGATCCCAAGACAGGGCTAACTATGGCTACACCTTC. Translating it yields CASRSQDRANYGYTF.

V gene TRBV18 combines with J gene TRBJ2-5; no definite D call. V was pared by 0 bases and J by 0 bases, with 8 bases between. Germline lookup yields CDR1 KGHSH and CDR2 LQKENI. The CDR3 contains 15 residues. The CDR3 DNA reads TGTGCCAGCTCACCACCGTGGCAGTACCAAGAGACCCAGTACTTC. As protein: CASSPPWQYQETQYF.

The chain uses TRBV5-1 and TRBJ2-2; TRBD2 is a possible D gene (7 bases). The CDR3 is made up of 18 amino acids. Germline V gene sequence: CDR1 SGHRS, CDR2 YFSETQ. V lost 4 bases and J 2 bases, leaving 21 bases between the germline ends. The CDR3 loop is CASSVQGGAADNTGELFF. The CDR3 region has the DNA TGCGCCAGCAGCGTCCAAGGGGGGGCAGCCGATAACACCGGGGAGCTGTTTTTT.

The rearrangement uses TRBV3-1 (or the pseudogene TRBV3-2) and TRBJ2-7; possible D gene TRBD2, 7 bases. CDR3 length: 18 amino acids. V lost 0 bases to trimming and J lost 3 bases, with 21 bases between them. Germline CDR1 reads LGHDT; CDR2 reads YNNKEL (reference sequence). The CDR3 DNA reads TGTGCCAGCAGCCAAGATCTCCTAGCGGCCGAGGGGGACTACGAGCAGTACTTC. It specifies CASSQDLLAAEGDYEQYF.

This sequence joins TRBV21-1 and TRBJ2-2; TRBD1 is the table's D call, not checked against the DNA. TRBV21-1 constitutes a pseudogene. CDR3 length: 12 residues. The CDR3 protein is CASRPDTGELFF. The CDR3 bases are TGTGCCAGCAGACCAGACACCGGGGAGCTGTTTTTT.

The chain links TRBV29-1 to TRBJ2-2; TRBD1 is a possible D gene (5 bases). This CDR3 spans 14 amino acids. CDR1 and CDR2 (germline): SQVTM, ANQGSEA. Trimming took 2 bases from V and 5 from J, leaving 12 bases between them. The CDR3 loop is CSVEPQGRTGELFF. The CDR3 region has the DNA TGCAGCGTTGAACCCCAGGGCCGGACCGGGGAGCTGTTTTTT.

The gene calls are TRBV7-3 and TRBJ2-1; perhaps TRBD2 as D (6 bases). This CDR3 region has 15 residues. Per the germline V gene, CDR1 is SGHTA and CDR2 is FQGTGA. V was cut by 2 bases and J by 5 bases, with 13 bases left in between. The CDR3 sequence: CASSLSAGANNEQFF. CDR3 sequence (DNA): TGTGCCAGCAGCTTATCAGCGGGCGCGAACAATGAGCAGTTCTTC.

Only one count was recorded for this clone. The gene calls are TRBV7-9 and TRBJ1-2; D gene unclear. Germline V gene lookup returns CDR1 SEHNR and CDR2 FQNEAQ (reference sequence). The CDR3 extends over 13 amino acids. V lost 3 bases and J 5 bases, leaving 10 bases between the germline ends. As DNA, the CDR3 is TGTGCCAGCAGCTTTGGAGGCGGGTATGGCTACACCTTC. It is translated as CASSFGGGYGYTF.

V usage is TRBV24-1 and J usage is TRBJ1-5; TRBD1 matches at 7 bases. The CDR3 loop spans 12 amino acids. The junction had 4 bases not matched to a gene; V was cut back by 11 bases and J by 4 bases. The V gene's germline CDR1 is KGHDR and CDR2 SFDVKD. In DNA form, the CDR3 reads TGTGCCATCGGGACAGCAAATCAGCCCCAGCATTTT. Translating it yields CAIGTANQPQHF.

This clone was counted between two and nine times. This CDR3 reads CASSPPGAQVQYF. The DNA for the CDR3 is TGTGCCAGCTCACCACCGGGGGCGCAGGTGCAGTACTTC. The chain has TRBV18 and TRBJ2-7; weak D call: TRBD1 (6 bases). This CDR3 region has 13 residues. Trimming removed 0 bases at V and 9 bases at J, with 12 bases between. CDR1 is KGHSH and CDR2 is LQKENI in the germline V gene.

The V gene is TRBV27, the J gene TRBJ1-5; D unclear. CDR1 and CDR2 from the germline V gene are MNHEY and SMNVEV (reference sequence). The CDR3 is 16 amino acids. Trimming removed 9 bases from V and 4 bases from J, with 22 bases in between. The CDR3, as DNA: TGTGCCAGTGCTCACGAGGGCCCGATCGGGAATCAGCCCCAGCATTTT. Translating it yields CASAHEGPIGNQPQHF.

The chain employs TRBV3-1 (or the pseudogene TRBV3-2) and TRBJ2-2, with D unclear. Germline lookup yields CDR1 LGHDT and CDR2 YNNKEL (reference sequence). Between the trimmed V and J ends, which lost 1 base and 1 base, there was a span of 4 bases. The CDR3 spans 14 residues. CDR3 loop: CASSQVLNTGELFF. Here the CDR3 DNA reads TGTGCCAGCAGCCAAGTCCTGAACACCGGGGAGCTGTTTTTT.